Below, 8 T cell receptor beta chains from the same sample are listed, as sequenced in a study of early T cells in non-severe SARS-CoV-2 infection. TCRdb reanalysed the 5' RACE reads using MiXCR and keeps one entry per CDR3 protein. This repertoire shows some 66,000 distinct CDR3 sequences, approximately 13% found once; its top ten account for roughly 5.3%. Sequencing was done on a sample of whole blood. The source is an adult who was a healthcare worker with PCR-confirmed SARS-CoV-2 infection or an uninfected control (not recorded which).

This clonotype has ten or more counts. The gene calls are TRBV7-2 and TRBJ2-2; D is undetermined. The CDR3 has 15 residues. Trimming removed 2 bases at V and 4 bases at J, with 11 bases between. Germline V lookup: CDR1 SGHTA, CDR2 FQGNSA. The CDR3 DNA reads as TGTGCCAGCAGCTTATTGACTCCCGCCACCGGGGAGCTGTTTTTT. This codes for CASSLLTPATGELFF.

This clonotype was seen many times. V is TRBV9 and J is TRBJ2-1; D ambiguous. V dropped 1 base and J dropped 5 bases, with 4 bases sitting between them. Germline assignment: CDR1 SGDLS and CDR2 YYNGEE. The length of the CDR3 is 12 residues. The CDR3 DNA reads as TGTGCCAGCAGCGTACTTGACAATGAGCAGTTCTTC. It encodes CASSVLDNEQFF.

The chain couples TRBV7-9 to TRBJ2-2, with TRBD2 as a possible D gene (6 bases). V lost 4 bases, J lost 0 bases, and 9 bases lay in between. The germline gives CDR1 SEHNR, CDR2 FQNEAQ (reference sequence). The CDR3 consists of 15 residues. The CDR3 loop reads CASSWGGANTGELFF. The CDR3 nucleotides read TGTGCCAGCAGCTGGGGCGGGGCGAACACCGGGGAGCTGTTTTTT.

V usage is TRBV12-3 or TRBV12-4 and J usage is TRBJ2-3, with 12 bases fitting TRBD2. V trimming: 6 bases; J trimming: 5 bases; junction bases outside the gene matches: 15. The CDR3 is 18 amino acids. For the CDR3, the DNA is TGTGCCAGCAGCCGCACTAGCGGGGGGCCGATCTCCAGAGATACGCAGTATTTT. Translating it yields CASSRTSGGPISRDTQYF.

The gene calls are TRBV5-1 and TRBJ2-5; tentative D call: TRBD1 (6 bases). The V and J ends lost 2 bases and 5 bases respectively, with 7 bases between them. This CDR3 region has 12 residues. CDR1 SGHRS and CDR2 YFSETQ come from the germline V gene. In nucleotides, the CDR3 is TGCGCCAGCAGCTTACAGGGTGAGACCCAGTACTTC. Protein: CASSLQGETQYF.

This clonotype was detected many times. The chain carries TRBV10-3 and TRBJ1-6, with 7 nucleotides matching TRBD1. The V and J ends lost 5 bases and 7 bases, in that order; junction bases with no gene match: 5. Per germline, CDR1 ENHRY and CDR2 SYGVKD. The CDR3 has 14 amino acids. Here the CDR3 DNA reads TGTGCCATCAGTCCGGGACAGAGAAATTCACCCCTCCACTTT. Amino acid sequence: CAISPGQRNSPLHF.

This rearrangement joins TRBV20-1 to TRBJ2-5, with D maybe TRBD2 (5 bases). The CDR3 contains 13 residues. Trimming cost V 6 bases and J 5 bases, with 16 bases left between them. Per the germline V gene, CDR1 is DFQATT and CDR2 is SNEGSKA (reference sequence). The CDR3 spells CSAPGNGWETQYF. CDR3 DNA sequence: TGCAGTGCCCCCGGGAACGGGTGGGAGACCCAGTACTTC.

CDR3 region: CASMSVGNTEAFF. CDR3 nucleotides: TGCGCCAGCATGAGTGTTGGGAACACTGAAGCTTTCTTT. The V call is TRBV5-1, the J call TRBJ1-1; D unclear. In germline, CDR1 is SGHRS, CDR2 YFSETQ. Trimming took off 6 bases at V and 1 base at J, with 10 bases between the two ends. The CDR3 length is 13 residues.